Listed below are T cell receptor beta chains from one sample, sequenced in a study of PD-1 blockade in classical Hodgkin lymphoma. Libraries were prepared by immunoSEQ multiplex PCR; TCRdb keeps only in-frame clonotypes and omits some of them. The sample comprises 20,000 to 30,000 clones, roughly 80% of which are singletons, and approximately 8% rests with the top ten. Specimen: peripheral blood mononuclear cells (PBMCs), collected before the second cycle of nivolumab. The origin of the receptors is a human donor with classical Hodgkin lymphoma. CDR3s include the opening cysteine and the closing phenylalanine or tryptophan. D genes are given only for firm matches. Only some rows state a clone size, as once, few, many or a class for expanded clones.

clone_size,j_call,d_call,v_call,cdr3_aa,cdr3_nt
few,TRBJ1-1,NA,TRBV19,CASSTSRANTEAFF,TGTGCCAGTAGCACCTCCAGGGCGAACACTGAAGCTTTCTTT
few,TRBJ2-7,NA,TRBV18,CASSPSVEQYF,TGTGCCAGCTCACCAAGCGTCGAGCAGTACTTC
NA,TRBJ2-7,TRBD2,TRBV10-2,CASSSSGYEQYF,TGCGCCAGCTCATCTAGCGGGTACGAGCAGTACTTC
NA,TRBJ2-7,NA,TRBV14,CASSHTVNYEQYF,TGTGCCAGCAGCCACACCGTAAACTACGAGCAGTACTTC
NA,TRBJ2-3,TRBD2,TRBV7-9,CASSLAGLVADTQYF,TGTGCCAGCAGCTTAGCTGGACTAGTGGCAGATACGCAGTATTTT
few,TRBJ2-2,NA,TRBV2,CASSLGNGELFF,TGTGCCAGCAGTCTGGGGAACGGGGAGCTGTTTTTT
NA,TRBJ1-1,NA,TRBV19,CASATAPLNTEAFF,TGTGCCAGCGCGACAGCCCCGCTGAACACTGAAGCTTTCTTT
NA,TRBJ1-1,TRBD1,TRBV27,CASTNRGDTEAFF,TGTGCCAGCACCAACAGGGGGGACACTGAAGCTTTCTTT
NA,TRBJ1-5,NA,TRBV29-1,CSASQGYQPQHF,TGCAGCGCTTCACAGGGTTATCAGCCCCAGCATTTT
NA,TRBJ1-5,NA,TRBV19,CATGGGYNSNQPQHF,TGTGCCACTGGGGGGGGTTACAATAGCAATCAGCCCCAGCATTTT
NA,TRBJ2-3,NA,TRBV18,CASSPSGPGVFTDTQYF,TGTGCCAGCTCACCCTCAGGACCCGGGGTCTTCACAGATACGCAGTATTTT
once,TRBJ2-7,TRBD1,TRBV7-2,CASKNRQGPQYF,TGTGCCAGCAAAAATAGACAGGGACCGCAGTACTTC
NA,TRBJ2-1,NA,TRBV7-2,CASSFGLRPEQFF,TGTGCCAGCAGCTTCGGCCTGCGACCAGAGCAGTTCTTC
NA,TRBJ1-5,NA,TRBV4-3,CASSQDYGQPQHF,TGCGCCAGCAGCCAAGATTACGGTCAGCCCCAGCATTTT
few,TRBJ2-3,NA,TRBV6-1,CASSVGNTDTQYF,TGTGCCAGCAGTGTTGGGAACACAGATACGCAGTATTTT
NA,TRBJ2-7,TRBD1,TRBV6-5,CASKAGTGAYEQYF,TGTGCCAGTAAAGCCGGGACAGGGGCCTACGAGCAGTACTTC
NA,TRBJ1-1,NA,TRBV7-2,CASSPTPIPNMKAFF,TGTGCCAGCAGCCCAACACCTATTCCCAATATGAAAGCTTTCTTT
once,TRBJ2-1,NA,TRBV5-4,CASSLAGREQFF,TGTGCCAGCAGCTTGGCCGGGCGGGAGCAGTTCTTC
NA,TRBJ2-7,NA,TRBV7-6,CASSPGPNYEQYF,TGTGCCAGCAGCCCGGGACCTAACTACGAGCAGTACTTC
NA,TRBJ1-3,NA,TRBV28,CASHAGSDSGNTIYF,TGTGCCAGCCATGCAGGTTCCGACTCTGGAAACACCATATATTTT
NA,TRBJ2-3,TRBD2,TRBV4-1,CASSQERGLAGVAQYF,TGCGCCAGCAGCCAAGAGAGAGGACTAGCGGGAGTGGCGCAGTATTTT
NA,TRBJ1-3,NA,TRBV1,CTSSQDLRASGNTIYF,TGCACCAGCAGCCAAGATTTGAGGGCCTCTGGAAACACCATATATTTT
NA,TRBJ2-1,NA,TRBV7-9,CASSLGTANEQFF,TGTGCCAGCAGCTTAGGGACCGCAAATGAGCAGTTCTTC
NA,TRBJ2-6,NA,TRBV5-1,CASSFGRYSGANVLTF,TGCGCCAGCAGTTTCGGACGCTACTCTGGGGCCAACGTCCTGACTTTC
NA,TRBJ2-2,NA,TRBV19,CASSMGRLTGELFF,TGTGCCAGTAGTATGGGACGGTTAACCGGGGAGCTGTTTTTT
NA,TRBJ1-3,NA,TRBV11-2,CASSLQGNTIYF,TGTGCCAGCAGCTTACAGGGAAACACCATATATTTT
NA,TRBJ2-2,NA,TRBV11-2,CASSLVWGAGELFF,TGTGCCAGCAGCTTAGTATGGGGGGCCGGGGAGCTGTTTTTT
once,TRBJ2-6,NA,TRBV19,CASNYASVPGANVLTF,TGTGCCAGTAACTACGCTAGCGTTCCAGGGGCCAACGTCCTGACTTTC
NA,TRBJ2-5,NA,TRBV5-1,CASSLEQGEQETQYF,TGCGCCAGCAGCTTGGAGCAGGGAGAACAAGAGACCCAGTACTTC
NA,TRBJ1-2,NA,TRBV6-5,CASSYSPGPYGYTF,TGTGCCAGCAGTTACTCGCCCGGACCCTATGGCTACACCTTC